This entry is about one T cell receptor beta chain. Its specificity is unknown. This record comes from a study of T cells in localized non-small cell lung cancer. Study-level results: Of the top 100 tumor clones, median around 50 were in adjacent lung, about 30 among its top 100.

Deletions cut 4 bases from V and 7 bases from J, with 11 bases between. CDR3 length equals 13 residues. Germline CDR1 reads MDHEN; CDR2 reads SYDVKM. Repertoires were generated with immunoSEQ multiplex PCR, while TCRdb's copy carries only in-frame clones and drops some. The data contain 30,000 to 45,000 clones, 88% of them singletons. This chain links TRBV28 with TRBJ2-1; D gene unclear. The input for sequencing was peripheral blood, taken before any cancer treatment. The receptor's source is a woman aged 40-75 years with stage I lung adenocarcinoma. CDR3 protein: CASSWRLWNEQFF. As DNA, the CDR3 is TGTGCCAGCAGTTGGCGGTTGTGGAATGAGCAGTTCTTC.